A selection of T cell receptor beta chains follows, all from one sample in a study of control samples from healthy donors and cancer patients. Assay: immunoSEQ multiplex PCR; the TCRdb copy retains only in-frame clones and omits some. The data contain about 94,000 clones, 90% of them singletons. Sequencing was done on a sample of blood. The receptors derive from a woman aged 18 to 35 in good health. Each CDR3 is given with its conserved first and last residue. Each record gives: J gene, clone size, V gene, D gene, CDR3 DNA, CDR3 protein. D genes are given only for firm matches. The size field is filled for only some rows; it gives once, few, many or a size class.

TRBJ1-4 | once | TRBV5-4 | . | TGTGCCAGCAGCGCGAAGGGAATTAATGAAAAACTGTTTTTT | CASSAKGINEKLFF
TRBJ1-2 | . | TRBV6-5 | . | TGTGCCAGCAGTCCGCCGGGACTATATGGCTACACCTTC | CASSPPGLYGYTF
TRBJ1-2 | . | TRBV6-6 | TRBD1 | TGTGCCAGCAGTTACTCGGGACAGGGTCATGGCTACACCTTC | CASSYSGQGHGYTF
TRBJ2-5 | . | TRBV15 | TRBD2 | TGTGCCACCAGCAGGAATAGCGGGGCCAACCAAGAGACCCAGTACTTC | CATSRNSGANQETQYF
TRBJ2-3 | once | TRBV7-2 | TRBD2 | TGTGCCAGCAGCTTAGCCATGGGACTAGCGGATATGACAGATACGCAGTATTTT | CASSLAMGLADMTDTQYF
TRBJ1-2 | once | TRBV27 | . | TGTGCCAGCAGTTTCTTCGGGGAGCCACGACTAGATGGCTACACCTTC | CASSFFGEPRLDGYTF
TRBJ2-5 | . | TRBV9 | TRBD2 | TGTGCCAGCAGCGTAGTTAGCGGGGGGGACCAAGAGACCCAGTACTTC | CASSVVSGGDQETQYF
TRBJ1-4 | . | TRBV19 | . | TGTCAACCAAACGACGGGGGGCCGGATGAAAAACTGTTTTTT | CQPNDGGPDEKLFF
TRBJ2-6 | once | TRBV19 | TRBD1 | TGTGCCAGTAGTATAGGACAGGGACGATCTGGGGCCAACGTCCTGACTTTC | CASSIGQGRSGANVLTF
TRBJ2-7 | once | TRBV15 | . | TGTGCCACCAGCAGTGTGACTAGAGGTGGCGAGCAGTACTTC | CATSSVTRGGEQYF
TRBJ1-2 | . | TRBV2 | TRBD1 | TGTGCCAGCAGCATAAAACAGGGGAACTATGGCTACACCTTC | CASSIKQGNYGYTF
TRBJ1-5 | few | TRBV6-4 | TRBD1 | TGTGCCAGCAGTCAGGGGGAGAATCAGCCCCAGCATTTT | CASSQGENQPQHF
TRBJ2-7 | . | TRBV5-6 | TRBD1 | TGTGCCAGCAGCTTACAGGGGGTATACGAGCAGTACTTC | CASSLQGVYEQYF
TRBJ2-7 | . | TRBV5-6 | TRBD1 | TGTGCCAGCAGCTCATTCTCCGGGACAGACAACTACGAGCAGTACTTC | CASSSFSGTDNYEQYF
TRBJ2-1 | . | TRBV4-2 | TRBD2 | TGTGCCAGCAGCCTCCTGACTAGCGGGGCTAACTACAATGAGCAGTTCTTC | CASSLLTSGANYNEQFF
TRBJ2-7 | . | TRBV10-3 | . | TGTGCCATCAGTGAGGTGGACAGTCCGAGCTCCTACGAGCAGTACTTC | CAISEVDSPSSYEQYF
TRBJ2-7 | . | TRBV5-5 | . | TGTGCCAGCAGCCAGACAGGCTCCTACGAGCAGTACTTC | CASSQTGSYEQYF
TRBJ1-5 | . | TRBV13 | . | TGTGCCAGCAGCTTACGAAGCGATCAGCCCCAGCATTTT | CASSLRSDQPQHF
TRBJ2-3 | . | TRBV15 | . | TGTGCCACCAGCCTCCTGGCCGCAGATACGCAGTATTTT | CATSLLAADTQYF
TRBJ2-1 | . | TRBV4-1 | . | TGCGCCAGCAGCCAGATTCACAGGGTAACCTACAATGAGCAGTTCTTC | CASSQIHRVTYNEQFF
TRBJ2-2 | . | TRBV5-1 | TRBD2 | TGCGCCAGCAGGATCCCCAGCGGGGACTTCGGGGAGCTGTTTTTT | CASRIPSGDFGELFF
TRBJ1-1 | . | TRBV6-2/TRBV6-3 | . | TGTGCCAGCAGTTATGGCAGGGGTAACACTGAAGCTTTCTTT | CASSYGRGNTEAFF
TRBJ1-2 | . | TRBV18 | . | TGTGCCAGCTCCCTTCAAGGTATGGGCGGCTACACCTTC | CASSLQGMGGYTF
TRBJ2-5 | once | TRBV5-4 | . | TGTGCCAGCAGCTGGACCGGGCAGGGAGACCACCAAGAGACCCAGTACTTC | CASSWTGQGDHQETQYF
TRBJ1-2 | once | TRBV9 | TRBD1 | TGTGCCAGCAGGGGAGGACAGGGCTCTAGTTATGGCTACACCTTC | CASRGGQGSSYGYTF
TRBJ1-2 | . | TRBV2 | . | TGTGCCAGCAGTGATGGTAGAAACTATGGCTACACCTTC | CASSDGRNYGYTF
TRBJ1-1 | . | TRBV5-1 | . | TGCGCCAGCAGCTTGGAACCGAACACTGAAGCTTTCTTT | CASSLEPNTEAFF
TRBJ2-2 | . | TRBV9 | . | TGTGCCAGCAGCGTTGACAGCTACGGGGAGCTGTTTTTT | CASSVDSYGELFF
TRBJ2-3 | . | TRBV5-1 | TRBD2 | TGCGCCAGCAGCTTGAACGGGGGGACAGATACGCAGTATTTT | CASSLNGGTDTQYF
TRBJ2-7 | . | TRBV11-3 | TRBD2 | TGTGCCAGCAGCTTGCCGGGACTAGCGGGGGGCGAGCAGTACTTC | CASSLPGLAGGEQYF
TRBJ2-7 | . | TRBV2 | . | TGTGCCAGCAGTGATTCTGGGACCCCACTCCAGCAGTACTTC | CASSDSGTPLQQYF
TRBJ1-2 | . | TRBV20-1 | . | TGCAGTGCGTCTGAGGGCAGAGGCTACACCTTC | CSASEGRGYTF
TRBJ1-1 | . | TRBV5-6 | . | TGTGCCAGCAGCTCGACCAGGAACACTGAAGCTTTCTTT | CASSSTRNTEAFF
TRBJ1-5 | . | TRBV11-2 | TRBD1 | TGTGCCAGCAGCCACGACAGGGGTAGCAATCAGCCCCAGCATTTT | CASSHDRGSNQPQHF
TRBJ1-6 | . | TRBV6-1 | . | TGTGCCAGCAGTGAATCACCAGGGGCGAATTCACCCCTCCACTTT | CASSESPGANSPLHF
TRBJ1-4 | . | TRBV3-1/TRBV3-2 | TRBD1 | TGTGCCAGCAGCCTTACAGGGGGCAGAGATGAAAAACTGTTTTTT | CASSLTGGRDEKLFF
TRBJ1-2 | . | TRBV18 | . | TGTGCCAGCTCACCCCCTGACTATGGCTACACCTTC | CASSPPDYGYTF
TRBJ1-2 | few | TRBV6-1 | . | TGTGCCAGCAGTGACAGGGCCTATGGCTACACCTTC | CASSDRAYGYTF
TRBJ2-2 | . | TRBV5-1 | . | TGCGCCAGCAGGAGCCAGGTCGGCTCGAACACCGGGGAGCTGTTTTTT | CASRSQVGSNTGELFF
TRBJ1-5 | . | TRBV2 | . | TGTGCCAGCAGTGTGTCTCAGGGGAATCAGCCCCAGCATTTT | CASSVSQGNQPQHF
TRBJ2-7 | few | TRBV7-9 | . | TGTGCCAGCAGCGACAGATTAGACGCCTACGAGCAGTACTTC | CASSDRLDAYEQYF
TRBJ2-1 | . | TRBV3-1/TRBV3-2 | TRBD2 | TGTGCCAGCAGCCAAGCCCCGGGGAGGGTAGAGGCTGAGCAGTTCTTC | CASSQAPGRVEAEQFF
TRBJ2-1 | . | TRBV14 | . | TGTGCCAGCAGCCCCTCCCCGGGTTGGGAGCCCAGTTACAATGAGCAGTTCTTC | CASSPSPGWEPSYNEQFF
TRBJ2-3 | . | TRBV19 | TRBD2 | TGTGCCAGTAGTGTTAGCGGGACCACAGATACGCAGTATTTT | CASSVSGTTDTQYF
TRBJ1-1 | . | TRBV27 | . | TGTGCCAGCAGTTTCAAACACCCGAACACTGAAGCTTTCTTT | CASSFKHPNTEAFF
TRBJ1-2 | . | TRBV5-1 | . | TGCGCCAGCAGCTTCTCGACCGACTACTATGGCTACACCTTC | CASSFSTDYYGYTF
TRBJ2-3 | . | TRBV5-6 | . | TGTGCCAGCAGCCATAACACTCCAGTACCGCAGTATTTT | CASSHNTPVPQYF
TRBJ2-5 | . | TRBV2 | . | TGTGCCAGCAGAAACCAAGAGACCCAGTACTTC | CASRNQETQYF
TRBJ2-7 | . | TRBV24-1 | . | TGTGCCACCAGCCTCCCAAGGGTGGCGGACGAGCAGTACTTC | CATSLPRVADEQYF
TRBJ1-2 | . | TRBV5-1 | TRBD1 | TGCGCCAGCACGCCAGGGGGCGACTATGGCTACACCTTC | CASTPGGDYGYTF